This T cell receptor (beta chain) was sequenced during a study of post-analysis software for immune sequencing data. Comments on this clonotype: Its antigen is still unknown.

Libraries were made from TCR beta cDNA, and they carried unique molecular identifiers. Researchers reported a few hundred thousand cDNA molecules coming from around 1 to 9.1 million T cells. TCRdb ran MiXCR on the PCR reads and lists one entry per CDR3 protein. The repertoire holds fewer than 600,000 distinct CDR3 sequences, with over 35% as singletons. Whole-study findings and limits: People with multiple sclerosis had a significantly lower normalized Chao1 diversity than controls did. When the samples were clustered directly with F measure, those that had been prepared in the same batch showed strong co-clustering.

This TCR derives from a girl aged 5-17 years with multiple sclerosis. Sequenced material: blood.

The DNA of the CDR3 is TGCAGTGCTAGGGGACCAGCGGGAATCTACAATGAGCAGTTCTTC. It codes for CSARGPAGIYNEQFF. The chain uses TRBV20-1 and TRBJ2-1; 7 bases fit TRBD2. The J segment lost 3 bases and the V segment lost 3 bases, leaving 8 bases of the junction unmatched. Germline CDR1 DFQATT, CDR2 SNEGSKA (reference sequence). CDR3 length equals 15 residues.